The clone carrying this TCR beta chain has only a few counts. Its antigen is not known. This sample was included in a study of CD8 T cells in ankylosing spondylitis. Regarding the study as a whole: Earlier literature documents some of the motif variants in reactive arthritis synovial fluid and blood. Within ankylosing spondylitis blood, a TCR beta motif made up of eight highly homologous variants appeared to be characteristic.

Quantitative 5'-RACE was performed with molecular barcodes, and it yielded the TCR beta libraries. MiXCR was run by TCRdb on the 5' RACE reads, yielding one entry per CDR3 protein. The sample has 25,000 to 35,000 distinct CDR3 sequences; 30% are singletons. This TCR came from a male donor with ankylosing spondylitis. Sample: synovial fluid, either unsorted or a sorted T cell fraction (not recorded which).

The CDR3 loop reads CSARDRAGSYNEQFF. The CDR3 DNA reads TGCAGTGCTAGAGATAGAGCAGGCTCCTACAATGAGCAGTTCTTC. The chain has TRBV20-1 and TRBJ2-1; D not certain. Deletions cut 0 bases from V and 0 bases from J, with 9 bases between. The germline V gene encodes CDR1 DFQATT and CDR2 SNEGSKA (reference sequence). The CDR3 consists of 15 residues.